This T cell receptor beta chain was retrieved from a study of graft-versus-host responses after intestinal transplantation. Findings and caveats of the study: Levels of circulating GvH clones at their peak were associated with early post-transplant HvG declines. Recipient marrow harbored GvH clones, some of which surfaced first in ileum or blood.

In the case of this clone: Its antigen is unknown.

Trimming took off 8 bases at V and 6 bases at J, with 7 bases between the two ends. CDR3 size: 11 residues. Germline values: CDR1 MNHEY, CDR2 SVGAGI. The repertoire was sequenced with immunoSEQ multiplex PCR; TCRdb's copy has only in-frame clones and lacks some. The table includes roughly 46,000 clones, approximately 95% detected once. The sequencing here drew on PBMCs, taken about 800 days after a first intestinal transplant, on the day of a second. This receptor was taken from a human patient who received an intestinal transplant, so some T cells may come from the graft donor. The genes are TRBV6-5 and TRBJ2-2; no clear D gene. The CDR3 region is CASRFAGELFF. The CDR3 coding sequence is TGTGCCAGCCGCTTCGCCGGGGAGCTGTTTTTT.